The TCR beta chain described here comes from a study of OX40 agonist ivuxolimab in advanced cancers. Study-level results: Antigen specificity was not determined for the expanded peripheral T cells. Expansion of clones was among the lowest in partial responders at 0.1-3.0 mg/kg.

The CDR3 spans 15 residues. The germline gives CDR1 MNHEY, CDR2 SVGAGI. V shed 4 bases and J 4 bases; nucleotides not matched to a gene: 6. Sequenced by immunoSEQ multiplex PCR; TCRdb stores in-frame clones only, minus some. Found here are some 17,000 clones, roughly 92% of them singletons; the top ten hold 7.2%. Note on this clone: Its antigen is not identified.

The clonotype originates from an adult with an advanced solid tumor such as melanoma, head and neck, liver or kidney cancer. The sample in question was CD4+ or CD8+ T cells sorted from blood, obtained in a trial of the OX40 agonist ivuxolimab. This rearrangement joins TRBV6-5 to TRBJ2-3; 9 bases fit TRBD2. The CDR3 DNA is TGTGCCAGCAGTTCCGGGACTAGCAACGCAGATACGCAGTATTTT. Protein: CASSSGTSNADTQYF.